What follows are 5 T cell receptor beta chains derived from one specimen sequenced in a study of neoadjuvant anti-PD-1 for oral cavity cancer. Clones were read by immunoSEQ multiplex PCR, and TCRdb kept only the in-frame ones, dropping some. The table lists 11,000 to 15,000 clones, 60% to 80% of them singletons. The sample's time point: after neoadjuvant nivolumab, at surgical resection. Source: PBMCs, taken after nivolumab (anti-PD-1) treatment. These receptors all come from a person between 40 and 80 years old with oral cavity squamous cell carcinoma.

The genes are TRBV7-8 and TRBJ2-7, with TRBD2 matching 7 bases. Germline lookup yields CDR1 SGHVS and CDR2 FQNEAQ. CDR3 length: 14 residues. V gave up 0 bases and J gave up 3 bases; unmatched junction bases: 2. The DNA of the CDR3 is TGTGCCAGCAGCTTAGCGCGGGAGCTCTACGAGCAGTACTTC. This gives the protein CASSLARELYEQYF.

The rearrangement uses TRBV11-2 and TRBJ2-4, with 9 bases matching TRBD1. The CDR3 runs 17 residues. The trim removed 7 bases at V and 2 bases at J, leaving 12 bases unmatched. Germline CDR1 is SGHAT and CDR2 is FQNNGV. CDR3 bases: TGTGCCAGCACCAATTTGGGACAGGGTGCTCCCAAAAACATTCAGTACTTC. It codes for CASTNLGQGAPKNIQYF.

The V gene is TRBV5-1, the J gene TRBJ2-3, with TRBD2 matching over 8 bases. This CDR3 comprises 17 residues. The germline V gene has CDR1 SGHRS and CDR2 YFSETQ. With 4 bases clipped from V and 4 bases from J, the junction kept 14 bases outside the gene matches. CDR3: CASSLPSAGGGSDTQYF. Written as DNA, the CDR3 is TGCGCCAGCAGCCTCCCTAGTGCGGGAGGCGGATCAGATACGCAGTATTTT.

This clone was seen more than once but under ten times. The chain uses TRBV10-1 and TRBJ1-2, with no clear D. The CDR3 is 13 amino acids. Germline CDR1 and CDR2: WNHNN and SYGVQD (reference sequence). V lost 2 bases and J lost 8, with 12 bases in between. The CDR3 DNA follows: TGCGCCAGCAGTGAGGATCAGGTGAAGGGCTACACCTTC. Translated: CASSEDQVKGYTF.

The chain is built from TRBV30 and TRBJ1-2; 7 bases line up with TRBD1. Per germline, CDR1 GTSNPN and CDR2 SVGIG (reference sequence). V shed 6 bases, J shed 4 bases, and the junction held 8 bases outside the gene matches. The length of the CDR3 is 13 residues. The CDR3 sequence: CACDRDSGYGYTF. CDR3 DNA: TGTGCCTGCGACAGGGATTCGGGCTATGGCTACACCTTC.